The clone carrying this T cell receptor (beta chain) was picked up many times. Its target is unknown. Time point defined: sample taken at primary tumor resection. The input material, whole RNA from tumor, nontumor lung or frozen PBMC, was sequenced unsorted. These data belong to a study of spatial heterogeneity in lung cancer. Study outcomes and limitations: At resection, ubiquitous expanded tumor TCRs appeared in blood more than at follow-up.

CDR3 size: 13 residues. V lost 7 bases and J 0 bases, leaving 9 bases between the germline ends. The germline gives CDR1 SNHLY, CDR2 FYNNEI. TCRdb reprocessed the 5' RACE reads via MiXCR and lists one record per CDR3 protein. The data show about 82,000 distinct CDR3 sequences, roughly 13% seen once. The chain joins TRBV2 to TRBJ1-1; D unresolved. This TCR came from a male donor with early-stage non-small cell lung cancer. The sample consisted of PBMCs, taken at surgery. CDR3 protein: CASMRHLNTEAFF. In DNA form, the CDR3 reads TGTGCCAGCATGAGACATTTGAACACTGAAGCTTTCTTT.